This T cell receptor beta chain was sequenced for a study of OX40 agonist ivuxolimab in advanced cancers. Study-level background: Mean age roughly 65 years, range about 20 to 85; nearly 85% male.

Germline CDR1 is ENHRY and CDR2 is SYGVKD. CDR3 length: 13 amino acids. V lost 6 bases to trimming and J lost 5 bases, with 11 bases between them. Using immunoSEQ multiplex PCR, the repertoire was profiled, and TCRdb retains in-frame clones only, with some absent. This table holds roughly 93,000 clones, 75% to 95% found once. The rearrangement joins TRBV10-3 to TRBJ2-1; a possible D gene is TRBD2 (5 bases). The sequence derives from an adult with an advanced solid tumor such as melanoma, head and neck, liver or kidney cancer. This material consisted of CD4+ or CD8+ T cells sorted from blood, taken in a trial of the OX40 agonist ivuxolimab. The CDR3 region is CAISGGSDNEQFF. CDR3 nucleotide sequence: TGTGCCATCAGCGGAGGATCGGACAATGAGCAGTTCTTC.